The present entry profiles one T cell receptor (beta chain) with its context. The sample belongs to a study of control samples from healthy donors and cancer patients. The CDR3 length is 16 residues. The V end lost 6 bases, the J end lost 8 bases, and 25 bases lay between the germline ends. CDR1 is WNHNN, CDR2 SYGVQD, per germline (reference sequence). Repertoires were generated with immunoSEQ multiplex PCR, while TCRdb's copy carries only in-frame clones and drops some. The sample shows 150,000 to 160,000 clones, more than 85% of them seen only once. Sequencing was carried out using blood. The chain combines TRBV10-1 with TRBJ1-2; weak D call: TRBD1 (6 bases). This clonotype originated in a man aged 45-65 years in good health. The CDR3 loop reads CASRRGSVGGINGYTF. The CDR3, as DNA: TGCGCCAGCAGGAGAGGGTCCGTTGGGGGCATTAACGGCTACACCTTC.